A single sample is the source of the 26 T cell receptor beta chains below, sequenced in a study of shared T cell receptors in the human thymus. The method was immunoSEQ multiplex PCR; TCRdb's version includes in-frame clones alone and lacks a portion of them. The sample records hundreds of thousands of clones, roughly 90% being singletons. These data were also reused for a study on human thymus T cells.

Sequenced material: thymocytes. All receptors derive from a boy in the first two years of life with a congenital heart defect.

V usage is TRBV5-6 and J usage is TRBJ2-1; D ambiguous. The length of the CDR3 is 13 residues. The germline V gene encodes CDR1 SGHDT and CDR2 YYEEEE. V lost 2 bases and J 4 bases, leaving 7 bases between the germline ends. The CDR3 spells CASSFSLYNEQFF. In DNA, the CDR3 is TGTGCCAGCAGCTTTAGCCTATACAATGAGCAGTTCTTC. Complete variable domain (other parts from reference TRBV5-6 and TRBJ2-1): DAGVTQSPTHLIKTRGQQVTLRCSPKSGHDTVSWYQQALGQGPQFIFQYYEEEERQRGNFPDRFSGHQFPNYSSELNVNALLLGDSALYLCASSFSLYNEQFFGPGTRLTVL.

The chain is built from TRBV9 and TRBJ2-1; no clear D gene. CDR1 and CDR2 (germline): SGDLS, YYNGEE. This CDR3 spans 14 amino acids. V was shortened by 0 bases and J by 8 bases, with 12 bases between the two germline ends. The CDR3 here is CASSVGKGEDEQFF. The CDR3 coding sequence is TGTGCCAGCAGCGTAGGGAAAGGAGAGGATGAGCAGTTCTTC.

This clone was seen only once. This chain connects TRBV18 to TRBJ2-1; 12 nucleotides line up with TRBD2. The junction had 2 bases not matched to a gene; V was cut back by 5 bases and J by 0 bases. The germline V gene encodes CDR1 KGHSH and CDR2 LQKENI. The CDR3 consists of 16 residues. CDR3 sequence: CASSSTSGSSYNEQFF. The CDR3 nucleotides read TGTGCCAGCTCATCGACTAGCGGGAGCTCCTACAATGAGCAGTTCTTC. The variable domain in full, completed from reference TRBV18 and TRBJ2-1, reads NAGVMQNPRHLVRRRGQEARLRCSPMKGHSHVYWYRQLPEEGLKFMVYLQKENIIDESGMPKERFSAEFPKEGPSILRIQQVVRGDSAAYFCASSSTSGSSYNEQFFGPGTRLTVL.

V usage is TRBV27 and J usage is TRBJ2-7, with a tentative D call TRBD1 (6 bases). This CDR3 has 17 amino acids. The germline CDR1 and CDR2 sequences are MNHEY and SMNVEV (reference sequence). V lost 6 bases and J lost 3, with 24 bases in between. CDR3 residues: CASRTGTNLPRGYEQYF. CDR3 bases: TGTGCCAGCAGAACCGGGACAAACCTGCCAAGAGGCTACGAGCAGTACTTC.

The rearrangement uses TRBV4-2 and TRBJ2-1; TRBD2 aligns across 8 bases. Germline V lookup: CDR1 LGHNA, CDR2 YNFKEQ. With 3 bases clipped from V and 7 bases from J, the junction kept 14 bases outside the gene matches. The CDR3 runs 17 residues. CDR3 nucleotide sequence: TGTGCCAGCAGCCACCTCCAAACGGGACTAGTAAGGAATGAGCAGTTCTTC. Amino acid sequence: CASSHLQTGLVRNEQFF.

In its sample, this clone was seen once. This chain connects TRBV29-1 to TRBJ2-6, with TRBD1 matching over 10 bases. The CDR3 is made up of 16 amino acids. The junction had 6 bases not matched to a gene; V was cut back by 5 bases and J by 2 bases. Germline V gene lookup returns CDR1 SQVTM and CDR2 ANQGSEA. The CDR3 region has the DNA TGCAGCGTTCTTAGACAGGGGGCTACTGGGGCCAACGTCCTGACTTTC. Encoded protein: CSVLRQGATGANVLTF.

This clone was seen a handful of times. The chain combines TRBV15 with TRBJ2-3; TRBD2 is a possible D gene (5 bases). CDR3 length: 16 amino acids. V was clipped by 0 bases and J by 6 bases, with 16 bases between them. CDR1 is LNHNV and CDR2 is YYDKDF in the germline V gene (reference sequence). CDR3 region: CATSRDPPLRGDTQYF. The CDR3 DNA is TGTGCCACCAGCAGAGATCCCCCGCTTAGAGGGGATACGCAGTATTTT. The entire variable domain, with the rest obtained from reference TRBV15 and TRBJ2-3, is as follows: DAMVIQNPRYQVTQFGKPVTLSCSQTLNHNVMYWYQQKSSQAPKLLFHYYDKDFNNEADTPDNFQSRRPNTSFCFLDIRSPGLGDTAMYLCATSRDPPLRGDTQYFGPGTRLTVL.

This clone was observed a few times. V is TRBV11-2 and J is TRBJ2-7; D may be TRBD1 (6 bases). This CDR3 has 14 residues. Germline V gene sequence: CDR1 SGHAT, CDR2 FQNNGV. The ends were cut back, 4 bases at V and 2 bases at J, with 12 bases in the middle. The CDR3 sequence is CASSYRDMAYEQYF. The CDR3 coding sequence is TGTGCCAGCAGCTACCGGGACATGGCCTACGAGCAGTACTTC.

J is TRBJ2-5 and V is TRBV7-2; TRBD2 might be the D (5 bases). Trimming cost V 4 bases and J 5 bases, with 17 bases left between them. The CDR3 contains 15 residues. CDR1 is SGHTA, CDR2 FQGNSA, per germline. CDR3 protein: CASSSPTKPLETQYF. CDR3 in DNA: TGTGCCAGCAGCTCGCCGACTAAGCCGTTGGAGACCCAGTACTTC.

The chain recombines TRBV11-2 with TRBJ1-2; maybe TRBD1 (5 bases). CDR3 size: 12 residues. Germline V gene data show CDR1 as SGHAT and CDR2 as FQNNGV. Trimming cost V 5 bases and J 7 bases, with 11 bases left between them. CDR3 nucleotides: TGTGCCAGCAGCCCAGACAGCTCTGGCTACACCTTC. Residues: CASSPDSSGYTF.

V is TRBV5-6 and J is TRBJ2-5; D may be TRBD1 (6 bases). The CDR3 loop spans 12 amino acids. The V gene's germline CDR1 is SGHDT and CDR2 YYEEEE. V gave up 6 bases and J gave up 6 bases, with 12 bases separating them. The CDR3 nucleotides are TGTGCCAGCATCACAGGGATCCAGACCCAGTACTTC. Its translation: CASITGIQTQYF.

The CDR3 DNA reads as TGCAGGGGAGTGGGGAACACTGAAGCTTTCTTT. Translating it yields CRGVGNTEAFF. V is TRBV20-1 and J is TRBJ1-1, with D unresolved. Germline V gene sequence: CDR1 DFQATT, CDR2 SNEGSKA (reference sequence). There are 11 residues in the CDR3.

The J gene is TRBJ2-7, the V gene TRBV6-5, with 8 nucleotides matching TRBD1. CDR1 and CDR2 from the germline V gene are MNHEY and SVGAGI. With V trimmed by 6 bases and J by 3 bases, 10 bases remained unmatched. The CDR3 length is 15 residues. CDR3 sequence reads: CASRAGQGRFYEQYF. The CDR3 DNA is TGTGCCAGCAGGGCTGGACAGGGCCGATTCTACGAGCAGTACTTC.

The rearrangement joins TRBV6-1 to TRBJ1-2, with D possibly matching TRBD1 (5 bases). The CDR3 has 17 residues. Germline lookup yields CDR1 MNHNS and CDR2 SASEGT. Trimming shortened V by 3 bases and J by 1 base, and 18 bases separated the two germline ends. The CDR3 nucleotides are TGTGCCAGCAGTGACGTCGAGCAGGGCAGGAGTAACTATGGCTACACCTTC. It encodes CASSDVEQGRSNYGYTF.

V is TRBV4-2 and J is TRBJ1-2, with 9 bases fitting TRBD1. Trimming at V came to 6 bases and at J to 0 bases, leaving 5 bases not matched to a gene. The CDR3 is 15 amino acids. Per germline, CDR1 LGHNA and CDR2 YNFKEQ. The CDR3 sequence is CASSPGTGSNYGYTF. The CDR3, as DNA: TGTGCCAGCAGTCCCGGGACAGGGTCTAACTATGGCTACACCTTC.

The rearrangement links TRBV7-2 to TRBJ2-7; TRBD1 might be the D (6 bases). Trimming removed 5 bases at V and 3 bases at J, with 14 bases between. Germline CDR1 reads SGHTA; CDR2 reads FQGNSA. The CDR3 has 14 residues. The CDR3 region is CASSPGQGHYEQYF. The CDR3, as DNA: TGTGCCAGCAGCCCCGGTCAGGGGCACTACGAGCAGTACTTC.

This chain uses TRBV12-1 with TRBJ2-7; the listed D gene, TRBD2, was not tested against the DNA. TRBV12-1 is marked as a pseudogene. The CDR3 spans 17 residues. The CDR3 spells CASSFTSASGFSYEQYF. Written as DNA, the CDR3 is TGTGCCAGCAGCTTCACCTCAGCTAGCGGATTCTCCTACGAGCAGTACTTC.

The gene calls are TRBV14 and TRBJ2-5; D perhaps matches TRBD1 (5 bases). CDR3 length: 14 residues. V dropped 3 bases and J dropped 5 bases, with 13 bases sitting between them. Germline V gene data show CDR1 as SGHDN and CDR2 as FVKESK. The DNA for the CDR3 is TGTGCCAGCAGCCATAGGGGTCCTGGGGAGACCCAGTACTTC. Translated, it gives CASSHRGPGETQYF.

The DNA for the CDR3 is TGTGCCACCCAGGACAGGAGGGAAGTGAACACTGAAGCTTTCTTT. The encoded protein is CATQDRREVNTEAFF. The genes are TRBV6-1 and TRBJ1-1; 7 nucleotides agree with TRBD1. CDR1 is MNHNS, CDR2 SASEGT, per germline. V lost 10 bases, J lost 0 bases, and 11 bases stayed unmatched. CDR3 size: 15 residues.

This clone was seen a few times. The rearrangement links TRBV19 to TRBJ2-1, with 10 bases fitting TRBD2. Germline V gives CDR1 LNHDA, CDR2 SQIVND (reference sequence). Trimming removed 2 bases from V and 2 bases from J; junction bases left unmatched: 12. The CDR3 spans 19 residues. The CDR3 DNA reads as TGTGCCAGTAGTATACGGGGCCGAGCGGGAGGGCCCGCCTACAATGAGCAGTTCTTC. It yields the protein CASSIRGRAGGPAYNEQFF.

V and J are TRBV4-1 and TRBJ1-5, with 7 bases matching TRBD1. The CDR3 length is 20 residues. Germline CDR1 and CDR2: MGHRA and YSYEKL. The V gene end was trimmed by 6 bases and the J gene end by 1 base; junction bases not matched to a gene: 21. CDR3 protein: CASSPYLNRGAGFSNQPQHF. In DNA form, the CDR3 reads TGCGCCAGCAGTCCATACCTCAACAGGGGCGCGGGTTTCAGCAATCAGCCCCAGCATTTT.

The chain is built from TRBV6-5 and TRBJ1-2; D gene unclear. Germline V gives CDR1 MNHEY, CDR2 SVGAGI. The CDR3 spans 13 residues. V was cut by 5 bases and J by 4 bases, with 11 bases left in between. CDR3 amino acids: CASSPGLFYGYTF. In DNA, the CDR3 is TGTGCCAGCAGTCCCGGACTGTTCTATGGCTACACCTTC.

V and J are TRBV4-1 and TRBJ2-2; TRBD2 might be the D (5 bases). This CDR3 comprises 19 residues. Germline V gene data show CDR1 as MGHRA and CDR2 as YSYEKL. V shed 8 bases and J shed 0 bases, with 25 bases lying between them. The CDR3 region has the DNA TGCGCCAGCGCTAAAGTAAAACGTGAGGGAAAGTCGAACACCGGGGAGCTGTTTTTT. This translates into CASAKVKREGKSNTGELFF.

V gene TRBV9 combines with J gene TRBJ2-3; D might be TRBD2 (5 bases). V lost 3 bases and J 10 bases, leaving 15 bases between the germline ends. Germline V gives CDR1 SGDLS, CDR2 YYNGEE. The CDR3 is 13 amino acids. CDR3 coding DNA: TGTGCCAGCAGCGGGATACTAAGCGGCGCGCAGTATTTT. Amino acid sequence: CASSGILSGAQYF. The complete variable domain, with remaining parts taken from reference TRBV9 and TRBJ2-3, reads DSGVTQTPKHLITATGQRVTLRCSPRSGDLSVYWYQQSLDQGLQFLIQYYNGEERAKGNILERFSAQQFPDLHSELNLSSLELGDSALYFCASSGILSGAQYFGPGTRLTVL.

The chain recombines TRBV14 with TRBJ2-1, with D unclear. The germline V and J ends were trimmed by 4 bases and 0 bases, with 13 bases remaining between them. The germline CDR1 and CDR2 sequences are SGHDN and FVKESK. The CDR3 consists of 16 residues. CDR3: CASSLLRGSSYNEQFF. Written as DNA, the CDR3 is TGTGCCAGCAGCCTCCTACGAGGCTCCTCCTACAATGAGCAGTTCTTC.

CDR3 sequence reads: CASSLEGAGNYGYTF. CDR3 nucleotides: TGCGCCAGCAGCTTGGAGGGGGCAGGGAACTATGGCTACACCTTC. V is TRBV5-1 and J is TRBJ1-2; 7 nucleotides agree with TRBD1. Germline-derived CDR1 and CDR2 are SGHRS and YFSETQ. J was trimmed by 2 bases and V by 0 bases; bases with no gene match: 4. The CDR3 runs 15 residues.